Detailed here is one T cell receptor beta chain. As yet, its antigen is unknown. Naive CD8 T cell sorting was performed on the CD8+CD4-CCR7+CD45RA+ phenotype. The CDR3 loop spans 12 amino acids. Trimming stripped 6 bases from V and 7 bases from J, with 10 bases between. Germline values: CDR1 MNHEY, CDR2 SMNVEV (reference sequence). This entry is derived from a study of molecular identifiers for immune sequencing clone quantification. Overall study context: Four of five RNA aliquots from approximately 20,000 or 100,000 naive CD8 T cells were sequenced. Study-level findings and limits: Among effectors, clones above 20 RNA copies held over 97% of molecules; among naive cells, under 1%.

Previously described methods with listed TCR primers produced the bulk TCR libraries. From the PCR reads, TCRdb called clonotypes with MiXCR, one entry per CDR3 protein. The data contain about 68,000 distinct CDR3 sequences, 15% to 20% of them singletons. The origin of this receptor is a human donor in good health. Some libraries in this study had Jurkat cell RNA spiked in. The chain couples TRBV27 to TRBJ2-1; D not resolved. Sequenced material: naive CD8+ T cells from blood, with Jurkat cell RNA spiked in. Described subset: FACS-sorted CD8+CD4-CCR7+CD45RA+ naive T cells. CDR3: CASRNGMNEQFF. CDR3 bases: TGTGCCAGCAGAAATGGGATGAATGAGCAGTTCTTC.